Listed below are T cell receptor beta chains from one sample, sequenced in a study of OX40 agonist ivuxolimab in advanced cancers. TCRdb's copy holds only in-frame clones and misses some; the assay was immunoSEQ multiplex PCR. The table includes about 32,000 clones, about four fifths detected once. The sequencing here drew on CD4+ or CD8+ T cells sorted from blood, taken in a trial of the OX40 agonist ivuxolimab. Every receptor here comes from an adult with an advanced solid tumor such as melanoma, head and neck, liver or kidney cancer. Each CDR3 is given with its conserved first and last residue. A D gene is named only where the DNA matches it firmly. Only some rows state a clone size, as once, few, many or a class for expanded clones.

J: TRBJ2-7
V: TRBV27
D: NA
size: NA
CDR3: CASSLAGLAIHEQYF
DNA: TGTGCCAGCAGTTTAGCGGGGCTAGCGATCCACGAGCAGTACTTC

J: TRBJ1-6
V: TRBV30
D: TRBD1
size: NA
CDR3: CAWSVGGRDLYNSPLHF
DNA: TGTGCCTGGAGTGTAGGGGGCAGGGACCTCTATAATTCACCCCTCCACTTT

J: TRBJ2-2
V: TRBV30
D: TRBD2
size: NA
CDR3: CAFPVREGITGELFF
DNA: TGTGCCTTCCCCGTGCGGGAGGGCATCACCGGGGAGCTGTTTTTT

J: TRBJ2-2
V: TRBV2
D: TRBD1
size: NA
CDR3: CASSGTGFTGELFF
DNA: TGTGCCAGCAGTGGGACAGGGTTCACCGGGGAGCTGTTTTTT

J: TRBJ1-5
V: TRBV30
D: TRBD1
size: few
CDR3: CAWSVGTGNQPQHF
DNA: TGTGCCTGGAGTGTAGGGACAGGGAATCAGCCCCAGCATTTT

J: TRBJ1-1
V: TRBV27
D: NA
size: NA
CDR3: CASSRALKMSVAFF
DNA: TGTGCCAGCAGTAGGGCTTTAAAAATGTCTGTAGCTTTCTTT

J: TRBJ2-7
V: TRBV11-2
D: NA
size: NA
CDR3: CASSSSSYEQYF
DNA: TGTGCCAGCAGCTCGAGCTCCTACGAGCAGTACTTC

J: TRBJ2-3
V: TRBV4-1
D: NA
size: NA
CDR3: CASSPWATQSDTQYF
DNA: TGCGCCAGCAGCCCCTGGGCCACACAGTCAGATACGCAGTATTTT

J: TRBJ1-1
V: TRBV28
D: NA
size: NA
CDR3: CASSLLSELNTEAFF
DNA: TGTGCCAGCAGTTTATTGAGTGAATTGAACACTGAAGCTTTCTTT

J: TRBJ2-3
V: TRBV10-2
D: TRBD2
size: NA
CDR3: CASRLSGTSTDTQYF
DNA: TGCGCCAGCAGACTTAGCGGGACTAGCACAGATACGCAGTATTTT

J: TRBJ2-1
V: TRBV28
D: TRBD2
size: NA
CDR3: CASTPAGGPRNEQFF
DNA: TGTGCCAGCACCCCAGCGGGAGGGCCTAGGAATGAGCAGTTCTTC

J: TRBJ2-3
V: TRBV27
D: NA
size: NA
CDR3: CASSHQVDYPDTQYF
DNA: TGTGCCAGCAGTCACCAGGTGGACTACCCAGATACGCAGTATTTT

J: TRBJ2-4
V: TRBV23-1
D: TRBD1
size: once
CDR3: CASSQSDRGLDIQYF
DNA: TGCGCCAGCAGTCAATCGGACAGGGGGCTAGACATTCAGTACTTC

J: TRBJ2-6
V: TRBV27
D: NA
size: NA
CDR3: CASGPGANVLTF
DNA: TGTGCCAGCGGACCTGGGGCCAACGTCCTGACTTTC

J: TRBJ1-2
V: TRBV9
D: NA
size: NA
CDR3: CASSVGGREEGYTF
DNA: TGTGCCAGCAGCGTAGGTGGCAGGGAGGAGGGCTACACCTTC

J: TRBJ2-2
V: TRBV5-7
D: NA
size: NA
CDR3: CASRERQYSNTGELFF
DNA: TGTGCCAGCAGGGAACGACAGTATTCAAACACCGGGGAGCTGTTTTTT

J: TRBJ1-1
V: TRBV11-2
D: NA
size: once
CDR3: CASSFSLMPGGLDTEAFF
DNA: TGTGCCAGCAGCTTCAGCCTAATGCCCGGGGGGCTGGACACTGAAGCTTTCTTT

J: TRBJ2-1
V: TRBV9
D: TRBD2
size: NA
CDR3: CASSTSPLAAYNEQFF
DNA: TGTGCCAGCAGCACCTCCCCCCTAGCGGCCTACAATGAGCAGTTCTTC

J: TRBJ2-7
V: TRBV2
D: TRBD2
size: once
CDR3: CASSLGLSYEQYF
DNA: TGTGCCAGCAGCTTGGGACTATCCTACGAGCAGTACTTC

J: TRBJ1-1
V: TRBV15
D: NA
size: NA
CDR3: CATSRGWGNTEAFF
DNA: TGTGCCACCAGCAGAGGATGGGGGAACACTGAAGCTTTCTTT

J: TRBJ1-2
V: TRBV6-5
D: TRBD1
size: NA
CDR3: CASSLGQGQNGYTF
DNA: TGTGCCAGCAGCCTGGGACAGGGGCAAAATGGCTACACCTTC

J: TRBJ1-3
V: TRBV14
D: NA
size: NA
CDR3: CASSPGRGTGNTIYF
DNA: TGTGCCAGCAGCCCGGGCCGGGGGACTGGAAACACCATATATTTT

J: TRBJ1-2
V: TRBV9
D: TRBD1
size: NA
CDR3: CASSVGQGGDGYTF
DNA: TGTGCCAGCAGCGTAGGACAGGGTGGGGATGGCTACACCTTC

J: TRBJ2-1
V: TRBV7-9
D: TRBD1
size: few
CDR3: CASTPAGGYNEQFF
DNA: TGTGCCAGCACCCCGGCAGGGGGCTACAATGAGCAGTTCTTC

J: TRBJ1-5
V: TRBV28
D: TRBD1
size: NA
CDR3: CASSYQGASNQPQHF
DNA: TGTGCCAGCAGTTACCAGGGGGCCAGCAATCAGCCCCAGCATTTT

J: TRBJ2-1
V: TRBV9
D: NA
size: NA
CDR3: CASSPQSGDEQFF
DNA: TGTGCCAGCAGCCCTCAGTCGGGCGATGAGCAGTTCTTC

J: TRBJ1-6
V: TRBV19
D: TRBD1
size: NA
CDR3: CASTPGQGGFPLHF
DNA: TGTGCCAGTACCCCGGGACAGGGAGGATTCCCCCTCCACTTT

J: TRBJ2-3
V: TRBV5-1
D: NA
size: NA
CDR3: CASSFWAASTDTQYF
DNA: TGCGCCAGCAGCTTTTGGGCAGCTAGCACAGATACGCAGTATTTT

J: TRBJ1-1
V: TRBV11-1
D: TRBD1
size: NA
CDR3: CASSPGTVRTEAFF
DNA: TGTGCCAGCAGCCCCGGGACAGTACGCACTGAAGCTTTCTTT

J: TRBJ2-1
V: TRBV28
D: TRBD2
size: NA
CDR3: CASSFAGGLSEQFF
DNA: TGTGCCAGCAGTTTTGCGGGGGGCCTTAGTGAGCAGTTCTTC

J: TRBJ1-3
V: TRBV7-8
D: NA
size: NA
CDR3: CASRDSYSGNTIYF
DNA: TGTGCCAGCAGGGACAGCTACTCTGGAAACACCATATATTTT

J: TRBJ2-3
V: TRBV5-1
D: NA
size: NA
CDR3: CASSLEGRSSTDTQYF
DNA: TGCGCCAGCAGCTTGGAGGGTCGTTCTAGCACAGATACGCAGTATTTT

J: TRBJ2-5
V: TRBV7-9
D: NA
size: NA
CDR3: CASSRVGTGGETQYF
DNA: TGTGCCAGCAGCCGGGTTGGCACAGGAGGAGAGACCCAGTACTTC

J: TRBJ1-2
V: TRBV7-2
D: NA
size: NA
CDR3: CASLPGVGFSVYGYTF
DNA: TGTGCCAGCCTTCCAGGGGTGGGGTTTTCCGTCTATGGCTACACCTTC

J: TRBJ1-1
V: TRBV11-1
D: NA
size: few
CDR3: CASSLAPRASTEAFF
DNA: TGTGCCAGCAGCTTAGCCCCTAGGGCTAGCACTGAAGCTTTCTTT

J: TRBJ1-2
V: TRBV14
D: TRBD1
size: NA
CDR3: CASSLPGQGGYGYTF
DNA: TGTGCCAGCAGCCTACCGGGACAGGGCGGCTATGGCTACACCTTC

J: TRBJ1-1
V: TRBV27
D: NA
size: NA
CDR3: CASSPRDTVNTEAFF
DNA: TGTGCCAGCAGTCCGCGGGACACTGTGAACACTGAAGCTTTCTTT

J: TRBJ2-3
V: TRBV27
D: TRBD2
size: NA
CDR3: CASSRASGGGDTQYF
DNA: TGTGCCAGCAGCCGAGCTAGCGGGGGGGGAGATACGCAGTATTTT

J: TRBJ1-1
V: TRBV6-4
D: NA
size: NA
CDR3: CASSSTENTEAFF
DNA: TGTGCCAGCAGTAGCACAGAAAACACTGAAGCTTTCTTT

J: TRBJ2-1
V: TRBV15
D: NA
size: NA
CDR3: CATGVGAAYNEQFF
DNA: TGTGCCACCGGGGTGGGGGCCGCCTACAATGAGCAGTTCTTC

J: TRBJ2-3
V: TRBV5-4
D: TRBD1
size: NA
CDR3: CASSQRRTGGTDTQYF
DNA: TGTGCCAGCAGCCAACGGCGGACAGGGGGCACAGATACGCAGTATTTT

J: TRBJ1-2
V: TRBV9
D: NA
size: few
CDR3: CASSFGQRYGYTF
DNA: TGTGCCAGCAGCTTCGGACAGAGATATGGCTACACCTTC

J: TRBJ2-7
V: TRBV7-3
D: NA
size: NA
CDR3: CASSLWGRASYEQYF
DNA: TGTGCCAGCAGCTTATGGGGCAGGGCCTCCTACGAGCAGTACTTC

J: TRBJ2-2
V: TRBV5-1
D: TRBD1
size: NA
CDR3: CASSPSRTGPGELFF
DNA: TGCGCCAGCAGCCCTAGCCGGACAGGGCCCGGGGAGCTGTTTTTT

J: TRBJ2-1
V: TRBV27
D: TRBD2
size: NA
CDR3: CASTKTSGGEQFF
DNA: TGTGCCAGCACCAAGACTAGCGGGGGTGAGCAGTTCTTC

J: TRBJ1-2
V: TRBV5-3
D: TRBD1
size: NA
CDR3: CARNDTPGQGPSNYGYTF
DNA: TGTGCCAGAAACGACACCCCGGGACAGGGGCCCTCTAACTATGGCTACACCTTC

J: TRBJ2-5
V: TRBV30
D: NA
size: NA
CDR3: CAWSDWDGETQYF
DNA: TGTGCCTGGAGTGACTGGGATGGGGAGACCCAGTACTTC

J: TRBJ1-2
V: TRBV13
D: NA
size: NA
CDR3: CASSSQGHPNYGYTF
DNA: TGTGCCAGCAGCTCGCAGGGGCATCCTAACTATGGCTACACCTTC

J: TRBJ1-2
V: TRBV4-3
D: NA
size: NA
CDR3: CASSQGLGGAGAYGYTF
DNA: TGCGCCAGCAGCCAAGGATTGGGAGGGGCAGGGGCTTATGGCTACACCTTC

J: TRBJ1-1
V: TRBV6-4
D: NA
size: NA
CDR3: CASSVRVGGITEAFF
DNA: TGTGCCAGCAGTGTTAGGGTGGGGGGTATCACTGAAGCTTTCTTT

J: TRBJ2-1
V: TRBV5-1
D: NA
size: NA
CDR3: CASSLGRGLTNEQFF
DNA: TGCGCCAGCAGCTTGGGGCGGGGTCTTACCAATGAGCAGTTCTTC

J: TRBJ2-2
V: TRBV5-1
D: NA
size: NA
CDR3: CASSSHTTSTGELFF
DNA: TGCGCCAGTAGCTCGCACACCACGAGTACCGGGGAGCTGTTTTTT

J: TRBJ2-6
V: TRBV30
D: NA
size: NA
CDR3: CAWSVFNSGANVLTF
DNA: TGTGCCTGGAGTGTTTTTAATTCTGGGGCCAACGTCCTGACTTTC

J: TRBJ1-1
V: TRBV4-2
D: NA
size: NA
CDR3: CASSQDGGSNPGTEAFF
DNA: TGTGCCAGCAGCCAAGACGGGGGGTCTAACCCGGGCACTGAAGCTTTCTTT